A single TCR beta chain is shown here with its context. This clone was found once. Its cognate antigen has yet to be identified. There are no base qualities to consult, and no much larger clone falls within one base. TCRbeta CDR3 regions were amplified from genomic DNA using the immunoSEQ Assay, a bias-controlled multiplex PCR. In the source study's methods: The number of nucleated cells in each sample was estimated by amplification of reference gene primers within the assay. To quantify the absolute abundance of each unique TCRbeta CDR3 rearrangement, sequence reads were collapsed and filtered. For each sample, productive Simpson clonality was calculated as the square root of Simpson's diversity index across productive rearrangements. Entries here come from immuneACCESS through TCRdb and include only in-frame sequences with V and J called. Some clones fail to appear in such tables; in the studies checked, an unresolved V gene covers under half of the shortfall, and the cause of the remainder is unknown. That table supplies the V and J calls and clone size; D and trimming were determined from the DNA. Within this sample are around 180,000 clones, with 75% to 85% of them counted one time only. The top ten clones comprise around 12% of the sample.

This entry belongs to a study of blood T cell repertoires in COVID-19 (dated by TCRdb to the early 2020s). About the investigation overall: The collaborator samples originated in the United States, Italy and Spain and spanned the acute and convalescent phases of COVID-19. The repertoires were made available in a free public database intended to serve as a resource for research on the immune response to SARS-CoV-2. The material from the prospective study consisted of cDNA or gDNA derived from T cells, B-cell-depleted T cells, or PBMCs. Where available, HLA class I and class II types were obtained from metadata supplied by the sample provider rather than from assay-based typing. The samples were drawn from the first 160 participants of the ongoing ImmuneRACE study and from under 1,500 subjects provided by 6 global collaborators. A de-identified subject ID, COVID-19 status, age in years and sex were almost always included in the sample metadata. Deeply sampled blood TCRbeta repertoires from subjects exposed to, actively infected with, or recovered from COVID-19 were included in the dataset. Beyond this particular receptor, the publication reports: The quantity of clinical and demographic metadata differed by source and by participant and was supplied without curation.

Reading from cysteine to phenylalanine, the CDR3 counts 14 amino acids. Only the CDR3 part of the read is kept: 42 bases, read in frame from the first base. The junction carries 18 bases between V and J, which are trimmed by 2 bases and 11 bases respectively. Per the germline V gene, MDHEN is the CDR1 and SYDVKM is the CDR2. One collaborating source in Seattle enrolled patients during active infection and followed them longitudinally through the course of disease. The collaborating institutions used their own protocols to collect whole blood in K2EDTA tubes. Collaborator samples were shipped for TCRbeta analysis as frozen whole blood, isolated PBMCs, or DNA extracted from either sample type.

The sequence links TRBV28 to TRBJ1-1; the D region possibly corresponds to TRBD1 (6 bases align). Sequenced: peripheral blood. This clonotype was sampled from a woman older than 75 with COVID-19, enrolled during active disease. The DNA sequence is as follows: TGTGCCAGCAGTTTACTACAGGGCCACCCTGGGGCTTTCTTT. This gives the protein CASSLLQGHPGAFF.